This T cell receptor (beta chain) was identified during a study of shared clonotypes between healthy human individuals. Study observations and caveats: Exclusively blood specimens were collected; tissue repertoires likely differ. Among donors, sharing of clonotypes was expected to be affected by sequencing depth.

A word on this clone: No antigen is known for it.

Per the germline V gene, CDR1 is GTSNPN and CDR2 is SVGIG (reference sequence). Trimming took off 3 bases at V and 0 bases at J, with 5 bases between the two ends. The CDR3 is 13 amino acids. Here immunoSEQ multiplex PCR was the method, and the copy in TCRdb shows in-frame clones only, minus some. The sample yields some 500,000 clones, roughly three quarters seen once. For genomic DNA, unsorted samples relied on some 100 million PBMCs. The V and J genes are TRBV30 and TRBJ1-4; D is undetermined. The sequencing input was PBMCs. This clonotype was obtained from a woman between 40 and 50 years old in good health. Some clones in this sample may be carry-over from other donors' samples. CDR3 DNA sequence: TGTGCCTGGAGAAGGACAACTAATGAAAAACTGTTTTTT. Amino acids: CAWRRTTNEKLFF. The variable domain in full, completed from reference TRBV30 and TRBJ1-4, reads SQTIHQWPATLVQPVGSPLSLECTVEGTSNPNLYWYRQAAGRGLQLLFYSVGIGQISSEVPQNLSASRPQDRQFILSSKKLLLSDSGFYLCAWRRTTNEKLFFGSGTQLSVL.